This T cell receptor (beta chain) was observed in a study of shared clonotypes between healthy human individuals. Study details: Every donor yielded three CD4 naive, three CD4 memory, two CD8 naive and one CD8 memory plate.

General observations from the study: Among the subsets, naive ones generally showed larger estimated richness than memory ones. Sorted-subset sequencing, rarefaction showed, was incomplete despite large depth.

A CD45RA+ naive subset and a CD45RA-negative memory subset were split from CD4+ cells. Profiling relied on immunoSEQ multiplex PCR, and the TCRdb table lists in-frame clones only, not all of them. Here the sample spans 2 million to 2.5 million clones, over 85% being singletons. This CDR3 is 16 amino acids long. The V end was cut by 7 bases, the J end by 5 bases, with 24 bases between. Germline V gene data show CDR1 as LNHDA and CDR2 as SQIVND (reference sequence). The count of this clone is one. As yet, its antigen is unknown. J is TRBJ2-7 and V is TRBV19, with a weak D call TRBD1 (6 bases). The TCR was taken from a man younger than 35 in good health. The sequenced material came from naive CD4+ T cells sorted from blood. Subset here: CD45RA+ positively selected. Here the CDR3 reads CASTQGFLAGGNEQYF. As DNA, the CDR3 is TGTGCCAGTACCCAGGGGTTCCTAGCAGGCGGCAACGAGCAGTACTTC.